The entry below gives a single T cell receptor (beta chain) sequence along with its context. Its antigen remains unknown. PCR used 60 Vbeta primers and 13 Jbeta primers. Data came from immunoSEQ multiplex PCR; TCRdb stores just in-frame clones and leaves some out. Altogether more than 90,000 clones are present, about 79% being singletons, with the ten largest covering about 2.7%. The data derive from a study of cytomegalovirus exposure and HLA in healthy donors. Study conclusions and caveats: A later analysis reported that several of the most significant clusters appeared to be linked to common viral pathogens, among them Epstein-Barr virus.

V dropped 8 bases and J dropped 2 bases, with 10 bases sitting between them. The CDR3 length is 13 residues. Germline CDR1 MNHNY, CDR2 SVGAGI (reference sequence). The rearrangement joins TRBV6-6 to TRBJ1-5; D ambiguous. Sequenced: PBMCs. The source is a woman in her late teens or twenties in good health and CMV-seropositive. CDR3 in amino acids: CASARARNQPQHF. CDR3 nucleotides: TGTGCCAGCGCGAGGGCCCGCAATCAGCCCCAGCATTTT.